The 6 T cell receptor beta chains listed next were all sequenced from one sample in a study of blood T cell repertoires in COVID-19. The assay was immunoSEQ multiplex PCR, and TCRdb's table has in-frame clones only and misses some. The sample records roughly 270,000 clones, about 82% being singletons. Sequences were obtained from peripheral blood. The receptors were sampled from a man aged 50 or older with active or convalescent COVID-19.

This rearrangement joins TRBV6-1 to TRBJ2-7; tentative D call: TRBD2 (6 bases). V shed 1 base and J shed 6 bases, with 10 bases lying between them. The CDR3 extends over 13 amino acids. Germline assignment: CDR1 MNHNS and CDR2 SASEGT. This CDR3 reads CASSEVGGREQYF. The CDR3 DNA sequence: TGTGCCAGCAGTGAAGTGGGGGGACGCGAGCAGTACTTC.

V usage is TRBV19 and J usage is TRBJ2-3, with D maybe TRBD2 (6 bases). Germline CDR1 LNHDA, CDR2 SQIVND (reference sequence). V was shortened by 4 bases and J by 9 bases, with 14 bases between the two germline ends. The CDR3 is made up of 13 amino acids. CDR3 nucleotide sequence: TGTGCCAGTAGTAAGAGAACGGGGGACACGCAGTATTTT. Its translation is CASSKRTGDTQYF.

This chain links TRBV3-1 (or the pseudogene TRBV3-2) with TRBJ1-1; D call uncertain. CDR1 is LGHDT and CDR2 is YNNKEL in the germline V gene (reference sequence). V lost 4 bases and J lost 7, with 10 bases in between. This CDR3 has 12 amino acids. CDR3 coding DNA: TGTGCCAGCAGCCCCTACCGGGATGAAGCTTTCTTT. It translates to CASSPYRDEAFF.

The V call is TRBV27, the J call TRBJ2-5; 9 bases are a match to TRBD1. The CDR3 sequence is 14 residues long. The V gene's germline CDR1 is MNHEY and CDR2 SMNVEV (reference sequence). Trimming removed 6 bases from V and 4 bases from J; junction bases left unmatched: 6. In DNA form, the CDR3 reads TGTGCCAGCAGACGACAGGGGGATCCAGAGACCCAGTACTTC. Translation: CASRRQGDPETQYF.

The gene calls are TRBV3-1 (or the pseudogene TRBV3-2) and TRBJ1-1, with 8 bases matching TRBD1. The CDR3 consists of 17 residues. J lost 5 bases, V lost 4 bases, and 15 bases had no gene match. Germline V gives CDR1 LGHDT, CDR2 YNNKEL (reference sequence). The CDR3 sequence is CASSPPGGRGPQTEAFF. The CDR3 DNA follows: TGTGCCAGCAGCCCACCAGGGGGCAGGGGACCGCAGACTGAAGCTTTCTTT.

This clone showed up just a few times. The chain employs TRBV7-9 and TRBJ2-3; TRBD2 matches at 9 bases. The CDR3 loop spans 18 amino acids. CDR1 is SEHNR and CDR2 is FQNEAQ in the germline V gene (reference sequence). V lost 2 bases, J lost 0 bases, and 9 bases stayed unmatched. The CDR3: CASSLSQLAGSSTDTQYF. CDR3 nucleotide sequence: TGTGCCAGCAGCTTAAGTCAGCTAGCGGGGTCTAGCACAGATACGCAGTATTTT.